The TCR beta chain under discussion was sequenced for a study of T cells in Graves' hyperthyroidism and ophthalmopathy. Study-wide findings and caveats: Most thyroid clonotypes with frequency above 0.001 were detected in blood.

The study excluded patients with uncontrolled infection, other autoimmune disease, pregnancy or lactation. Orbital computed tomography and thyroid ultrasound, together with serum TRAb and thyroxine and clinical symptoms, were used for diagnoses. TCR beta CDR3 region amplification was performed from RNA transcripts. HTBI primers were used for first-round RT-PCR of the TCR CDR3. TCRdb reprocessed the multiplex PCR reads with MiXCR, giving one entry per CDR3 protein. The sample consists of under 700,000 distinct CDR3 sequences, around 42% of them appearing once. Germline-derived CDR1 and CDR2 are SEHNR and FQNEAQ (reference sequence). The CDR3 has 13 amino acids. Comment on this clonotype: Antigen unknown. An end of the junction does not agree with germline; a read error may underlie this.

This clonotype originated in a young woman with Graves' hyperthyroidism. The sequenced material came from peripheral blood or thyroid tissue (not recorded which). The V gene is TRBV7-9, the J gene TRBJ1-1, with unresolved D. The chain's CDR3 is CASSTTSSTKAFF. The CDR3 nucleotides are TGTGCCAGCAGCACAACCTCGAGCACTAAAGCTTTCTTT.